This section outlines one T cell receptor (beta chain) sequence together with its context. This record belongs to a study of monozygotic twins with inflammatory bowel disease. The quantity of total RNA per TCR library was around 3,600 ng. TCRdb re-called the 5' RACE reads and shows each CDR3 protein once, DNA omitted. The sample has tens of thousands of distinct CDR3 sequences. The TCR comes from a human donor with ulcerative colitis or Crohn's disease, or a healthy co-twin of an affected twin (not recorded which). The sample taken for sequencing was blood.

CDR3 sequence reads: CAISERVLAGGTYEQYF. This rearrangement joins TRBV10-3 to TRBJ2-7; lacking DNA, the TRBD2 call made by TCRdb goes unchecked. CDR1 ENHRY and CDR2 SYGVKD come from the germline V gene. The CDR3 spans 17 residues.